A single sample is the source of the 11 T cell receptor beta chains below, sequenced in a study of cytomegalovirus exposure and HLA in healthy donors. Primers: 60 Vbeta forward and 13 Jbeta reverse. Assay: immunoSEQ multiplex PCR; the TCRdb copy retains only in-frame clones and omits some. The sample has 160,000 or so clones; under 85% are singletons. The material sequenced was PBMCs. The source of these receptors is a human donor in good health.

This clone was observed a single time. This chain links TRBV6-6 with TRBJ2-7, with D maybe TRBD2 (6 bases). The CDR3 spans 14 residues. CDR1 is MNHNY and CDR2 is SVGAGI in the germline V gene (reference sequence). Trimming shortened V by 7 bases and J by 2 bases, and 15 bases separated the two germline ends. CDR3 residues: CASMGGRGPYEQYF. For the CDR3, the DNA is TGTGCCAGCATGGGGGGTCGAGGACCCTACGAGCAGTACTTC.

This chain connects TRBV7-3 to TRBJ2-1, with TRBD1 matching over 8 bases. The CDR3 is made up of 14 amino acids. CDR1 SGHTA and CDR2 FQGTGA come from the germline V gene. J lost 4 bases, V lost 5 bases, and 4 bases had no gene match. The CDR3 nucleotides are TGTGCCAGCAGCCCGGGGACAGGTTACAATGAGCAGTTCTTC. Translated: CASSPGTGYNEQFF.

The rearrangement links TRBV7-2 to TRBJ1-6; TRBD1 matches 10 bases. Trimming took 5 bases from V and 13 from J; bases not matched to a gene: 5. CDR1 SGHTA and CDR2 FQGNSA come from the germline V gene. The CDR3 contains 13 residues. CDR3 in amino acids: CASSERTGGPLHF. Here the CDR3 DNA reads TGTGCCAGCAGCGAAAGGACAGGGGGTCCCCTCCACTTT.

As regards this clone: The same CDR3 can be traced to other DNA sequences in this sample. J is TRBJ2-3 and V is TRBV7-3; D perhaps matches TRBD2 (5 bases). CDR3 length: 13 amino acids. The germline V gene has CDR1 SGHTA and CDR2 FQGTGA. Trimming removed 2 bases at V and 3 bases at J, with 6 bases between. The CDR3 DNA is TGTGCCAGCAGCTTAGGAGGAACAGATACGCAGTATTTT. It translates to CASSLGGTDTQYF.

This clone was seen a handful of times. The CDR3 sequence is CASSRITVNTEAFF. In DNA, the CDR3 is TGTGCCAGCAGCCGTATTACAGTGAACACTGAAGCTTTCTTT. The chain couples TRBV11-2 to TRBJ1-1; the D is unclear. The V end was cut by 5 bases, the J end by 0 bases, with 10 bases between. Germline V lookup: CDR1 SGHAT, CDR2 FQNNGV. The CDR3 sequence is 14 residues long.

V and J are TRBV6-5 and TRBJ2-5; D not certain. Germline V gives CDR1 MNHEY, CDR2 SVGAGI. The CDR3 has 15 residues. Trimming took 0 bases from V and 0 from J, leaving 8 bases between them. CDR3 loop: CASSYSRLDQETQYF. The CDR3 region has the DNA TGTGCCAGCAGTTACTCGAGATTGGACCAAGAGACCCAGTACTTC.

The chain employs TRBV10-1 and TRBJ1-2; a weak D match, TRBD1 (5 bases). The ends were cut back, 4 bases at V and 4 bases at J, with 19 bases in the middle. The CDR3 consists of 16 residues. Germline lookup yields CDR1 WNHNN and CDR2 SYGVQD (reference sequence). CDR3 bases: TGCGCCAGCAGTGCTGGGGGGGATCCCATACTCTATGGCTACACCTTC. It codes for CASSAGGDPILYGYTF.

The count of this clone is one. This chain links TRBV19 with TRBJ1-1; D gene uncertain. Per germline, CDR1 LNHDA and CDR2 SQIVND (reference sequence). The germline V and J ends were trimmed by 6 bases and 0 bases, with 11 bases remaining between them. The length of the CDR3 is 14 residues. The CDR3 sequence: CASSRRGMNTEAFF. The CDR3 region has the DNA TGTGCCAGTAGCCGTCGGGGAATGAACACTGAAGCTTTCTTT.

In DNA, the CDR3 is TGTGCCAGCTCACCTCAGGAAGATACGCAGTATTTT. It yields the protein CASSPQEDTQYF. The V call is TRBV18, the J call TRBJ2-3; D not certain. V was cut by 3 bases and J by 5 bases, with 6 bases left in between. CDR1 and CDR2 (germline): KGHSH, LQKENI. This CDR3 is built from 12 residues.

The CDR3 DNA reads as TGCGCCAGCAGCCAAGTGCCTGACAGGGCCGGAGAGACCCAGTACTTC. Protein product: CASSQVPDRAGETQYF. The rearrangement links TRBV4-1 to TRBJ2-5; 7 bases map to TRBD1. V lost 1 base, J lost 4 bases, and 9 bases stayed unmatched. Germline V CDR1 and CDR2: MGHRA, YSYEKL. The CDR3 is made up of 16 amino acids.

The CDR3 reads CASSLLWDRGRGFEKLFF. In DNA form, the CDR3 reads TGTGCCAGCAGCTTACTGTGGGACAGGGGGCGAGGTTTCGAAAAACTGTTTTTT. V is TRBV7-8 and J is TRBJ1-4; 12 bases align to TRBD1. The V segment lost 2 bases and the J segment 8 bases; nucleotides outside the gene matches: 12. Germline V gene data show CDR1 as SGHVS and CDR2 as FQNEAQ. The CDR3 totals 18 residues.